A single sample is the source of the 14 T cell receptor beta chains below, sequenced in a study of technical replicates of blood from several donors. Here immunoSEQ multiplex PCR was the method, and the copy in TCRdb shows in-frame clones only, minus some. The repertoire holds approximately 68,000 clones, with nearly 98% as singletons. The sample comprised T cells isolated from PBMCs. The source of these receptors is a human donor in good health.

The chain employs TRBV5-4 and TRBJ1-1; TRBD1 agrees at 7 bases. Germline CDR1 reads SGHNT; CDR2 reads YYREEE (reference sequence). The CDR3 spans 13 residues. The trim removed 4 bases at V and 4 bases at J, leaving 4 bases unmatched. DNA of the CDR3: TGTGCCAGCAGCGACGACAGGGTCACTGAAGCTTTCTTT. Its protein is CASSDDRVTEAFF.

This chain connects TRBV6-4 to TRBJ2-3; 8 nucleotides match TRBD2. Per the germline V gene, CDR1 is MRHNA and CDR2 is SNTAGT. Unmatched junction bases numbered 5, after V lost 0 bases and J lost 3 bases. This CDR3 is built from 16 residues. This CDR3 reads CASSDSPRLATDTQYF. CDR3 in DNA: TGTGCCAGCAGTGACTCTCCGAGACTAGCGACAGATACGCAGTATTTT.

The chain recombines TRBV6-5 with TRBJ1-2, with TRBD1 matching 7 bases. With 6 bases clipped from V and 6 bases from J, the junction kept 7 bases outside the gene matches. The CDR3 sequence is 13 residues long. In germline, CDR1 is MNHEY, CDR2 SVGAGI. CDR3 sequence (DNA): TGTGCCAGCAGCCGAACAGGGGACCATGGCTACACCTTC. Translated: CASSRTGDHGYTF.

The rearrangement joins TRBV5-1 to TRBJ1-4; 7 bases fit TRBD1. The CDR3 runs 14 residues. Germline-derived CDR1 and CDR2 are SGHRS and YFSETQ. The V gene end was trimmed by 4 bases and the J gene end by 4 bases; junction bases not matched to a gene: 4. The CDR3 sequence: CASSLGQVNEKLFF. The CDR3 nucleotides read TGCGCCAGCAGCCTCGGACAGGTTAATGAAAAACTGTTTTTT.

This chain connects TRBV9 to TRBJ2-4; TRBD2 matches at 13 bases. The ends lost 3 bases at V and 8 bases at J; junction bases unmatched: 11. The CDR3 covers 17 residues. Germline V gene data show CDR1 as SGDLS and CDR2 as YYNGEE. The CDR3 loop reads CASSARTSGRAVDIQYF. For the CDR3, the DNA is TGTGCCAGCAGCGCCAGAACTAGCGGGAGGGCCGTCGACATTCAGTACTTC.

This chain uses TRBV7-3 with TRBJ2-3; 11 positions agree with TRBD2. The J segment lost 6 bases and the V segment lost 3 bases, leaving 2 bases of the junction unmatched. CDR3 size: 14 residues. In germline, CDR1 is SGHTA, CDR2 FQGTGA. For the CDR3, the DNA is TGTGCCAGCAGCTTTTCTAGCGGGAGGGATACGCAGTATTTT. The encoded protein is CASSFSSGRDTQYF.

V is TRBV27 and J is TRBJ2-3, with a weak D call TRBD2 (7 bases). The CDR3 runs 19 residues. V lost 3 bases, J lost 2 bases, and 24 bases lay in between. Germline CDR1 and CDR2: MNHEY and SMNVEV (reference sequence). CDR3 amino acids: CASSFGRGAGVGHTDTQYF. The DNA of the CDR3 is TGTGCCAGCAGTTTTGGCCGGGGGGCGGGAGTTGGACACACAGATACGCAGTATTTT.

CDR3 DNA sequence: TGTGCCAGCAGGGGGCCGGGACAGGGTATCCACGAGCAGTACTTC. It is translated as CASRGPGQGIHEQYF. The chain uses TRBV5-6 and TRBJ2-7; 9 positions agree with TRBD1. The V segment lost 5 bases and the J segment 5 bases; nucleotides outside the gene matches: 11. CDR1 SGHDT and CDR2 YYEEEE come from the germline V gene. The CDR3 has 15 residues.

The chain employs TRBV5-4 and TRBJ1-2; D is unclear. V was trimmed by 1 base and J by 0 bases, leaving 7 bases between them. This CDR3 is built from 14 residues. The germline V gene has CDR1 SGHNT and CDR2 YYREEE (reference sequence). CDR3 residues: CASSLFGTNYGYTF. Here the CDR3 DNA reads TGTGCCAGCAGCTTGTTCGGGACTAACTATGGCTACACCTTC.

CDR3 sequence: CASSFVGQGIVAFF. CDR3 DNA: TGTGCCAGCAGTTTTGTAGGCCAGGGAATAGTAGCTTTCTTT. The genes are TRBV28 and TRBJ1-1, with a tentative D call TRBD1 (5 bases). Looked up from germline, CDR1 is MDHEN and CDR2 is SYDVKM. CDR3 length: 14 amino acids. The V and J ends lost 3 bases and 10 bases respectively, with 18 bases between them.

By proportion, this clone is medium-sized. This rearrangement joins TRBV6-1 to TRBJ1-2, with D hard to call. This CDR3 is built from 13 residues. Germline CDR1 reads MNHNS; CDR2 reads SASEGT. V lost 1 base to trimming and J lost 7 bases, with 10 bases between them. In DNA form, the CDR3 reads TGTGCCAGCAGTGAAGGTATGGGAGGTGGCTACACCTTC. The encoded protein is CASSEGMGGGYTF.

The chain is built from TRBV5-4 and TRBJ2-5; 10 bases are shared with TRBD2. Germline CDR1 SGHNT, CDR2 YYREEE (reference sequence). CDR3 length: 15 amino acids. The V gene end was trimmed by 3 bases and the J gene end by 4 bases; junction bases not matched to a gene: 6. The CDR3 region is CASSYNLAGGETQYF. The CDR3 DNA follows: TGTGCCAGCAGCTACAATTTAGCGGGAGGAGAGACCCAGTACTTC. The full variable domain, in which reference TRBV5-4 and TRBJ2-5 provide the parts outside the CDR3, is ETGVTQSPTHLIKTRGQQVTLRCSSQSGHNTVSWYQQALGQGPQFIFQYYREEENGRGNFPPRFSGLQFPNYSSELNVNALELDDSALYLCASSYNLAGGETQYFGPGTRLLVL.

This chain connects TRBV11-2 to TRBJ2-7; TRBD2 matches at 8 bases. The CDR3 contains 14 residues. From germline, CDR1 is SGHAT and CDR2 FQNNGV. The trim removed 1 base at V and 2 bases at J, leaving 1 base unmatched. The CDR3 coding sequence is TGTGCCAGCAGCTTAGCGGGAGGGCCCTACGAGCAGTACTTC. Translation gives CASSLAGGPYEQYF.

The chain couples TRBV7-9 to TRBJ2-5, with 8 positions matching TRBD2. This CDR3 spans 14 amino acids. J gave up 5 bases and V 6 bases, and 8 bases lay outside the gene matches. The germline gives CDR1 SEHNR, CDR2 FQNEAQ (reference sequence). The CDR3 coding sequence is TGTGCCAGCAGTAGCGGGGAGGGCGGGGAGACCCAGTACTTC. This gives the protein CASSSGEGGETQYF. The full variable domain, rest sourced from reference TRBV7-9 and TRBJ2-5, is DTGVSQNPRHKITKRGQNVTFRCDPISEHNRLYWYRQTLGQGPEFLTYFQNEAQLEKSRLLSDRFSAERPKGSFSTLEIQRTEQGDSAMYLCASSSGEGGETQYFGPGTRLLVL.